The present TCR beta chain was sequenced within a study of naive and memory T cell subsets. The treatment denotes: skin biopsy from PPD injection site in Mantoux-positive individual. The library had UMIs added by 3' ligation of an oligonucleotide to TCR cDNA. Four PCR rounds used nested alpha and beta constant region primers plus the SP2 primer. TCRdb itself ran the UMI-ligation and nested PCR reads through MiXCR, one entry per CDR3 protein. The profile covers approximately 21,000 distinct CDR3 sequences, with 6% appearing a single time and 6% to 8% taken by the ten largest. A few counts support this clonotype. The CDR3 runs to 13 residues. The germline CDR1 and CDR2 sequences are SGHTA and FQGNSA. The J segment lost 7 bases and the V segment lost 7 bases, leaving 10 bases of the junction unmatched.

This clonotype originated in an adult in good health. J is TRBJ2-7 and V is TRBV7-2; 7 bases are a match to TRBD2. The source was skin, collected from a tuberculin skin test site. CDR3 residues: CASIGSSGREQYF. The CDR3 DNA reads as TGTGCCAGCATTGGGTCTAGCGGAAGGGAGCAGTACTTC. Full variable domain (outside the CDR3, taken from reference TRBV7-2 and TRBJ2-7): GAGVSQSPSNKVTEKGKDVELRCDPISGHTALYWYRQSLGQGLEFLIYFQGNSAPDKSGLPSDRFSAERTGGSVSTLTIQRTQQEDSAVYLCASIGSSGREQYFGPGTRLTVT.